These T cell receptor beta chains were read from a single sample in a study of T cell responses to AZD1222 COVID-19 vaccine. The data were produced by immunoSEQ multiplex PCR, yet TCRdb's version contains in-frame clones alone and is incomplete. The table records some 71,000 clones, 84% of them present only once. The sequenced sample was peripheral blood, obtained on day 0 of AZD1222 vaccination. The receptors originated from an adult in good health. Each CDR3 is given without its conserved first and last residue. The order of the fields is V gene, clone size, D gene, J gene, CDR3 protein. The D gene is left open where the match is weak. Size tells how often a clone was seen (once, few, many) or the class of an expanded clone, and some rows leave it out.

v_call: TRBV6-5
clone_size: -
d_call: TRBD1
j_call: TRBJ2-1
cdr3_aa: ASSKPGQGSHEQF

v_call: TRBV28
clone_size: -
d_call: -
j_call: TRBJ1-6
cdr3_aa: ASSSTTGQVPAPLH

v_call: TRBV9
clone_size: -
d_call: -
j_call: TRBJ2-3
cdr3_aa: ASSVEGDTQY

v_call: TRBV28
clone_size: -
d_call: -
j_call: TRBJ1-3
cdr3_aa: ATGRGAGGNTIY

v_call: TRBV7-9
clone_size: once
d_call: -
j_call: TRBJ2-7
cdr3_aa: ASSLSREGAQY

v_call: TRBV18
clone_size: -
d_call: -
j_call: TRBJ2-7
cdr3_aa: ASSPQGTYEQY

v_call: TRBV6-5
clone_size: -
d_call: TRBD1
j_call: TRBJ2-5
cdr3_aa: ASRRGQDGQETQY

v_call: TRBV18
clone_size: -
d_call: -
j_call: TRBJ2-4
cdr3_aa: ASSPLPGMAKNIQY

v_call: TRBV2
clone_size: -
d_call: -
j_call: TRBJ1-2
cdr3_aa: ASSAQGRGYT

v_call: TRBV5-4
clone_size: -
d_call: TRBD1
j_call: TRBJ1-1
cdr3_aa: ASSLGSQGDTEAF

v_call: TRBV15
clone_size: few
d_call: -
j_call: TRBJ1-2
cdr3_aa: ATSRDLGYGYT

v_call: TRBV6-4
clone_size: -
d_call: TRBD2
j_call: TRBJ2-1
cdr3_aa: ASSESGEGGNEQF

v_call: TRBV7-9
clone_size: -
d_call: TRBD1
j_call: TRBJ1-5
cdr3_aa: ASSPGQGDSNQPQH

v_call: TRBV18
clone_size: -
d_call: TRBD2
j_call: TRBJ2-7
cdr3_aa: ASSPGASGDQY

v_call: TRBV7-2
clone_size: -
d_call: -
j_call: TRBJ1-2
cdr3_aa: ASSFKNYGYT

v_call: TRBV25-1
clone_size: few
d_call: TRBD1
j_call: TRBJ1-2
cdr3_aa: ASSEPGTARRYT

v_call: TRBV30
clone_size: -
d_call: TRBD1
j_call: TRBJ1-1
cdr3_aa: AWKIGTGSTEAF

v_call: TRBV5-6
clone_size: -
d_call: TRBD1
j_call: TRBJ1-1
cdr3_aa: ASSSLGTGFTEAF

v_call: TRBV7-2
clone_size: -
d_call: TRBD1
j_call: TRBJ1-2
cdr3_aa: ASSLKGASYGYT

v_call: TRBV11-2
clone_size: -
d_call: -
j_call: TRBJ1-1
cdr3_aa: ASSFNPSGTEAF

v_call: TRBV13
clone_size: -
d_call: TRBD1
j_call: TRBJ1-2
cdr3_aa: ASSLGLRDRAYGYT

v_call: TRBV30
clone_size: -
d_call: TRBD1
j_call: TRBJ1-1
cdr3_aa: AWTRNRGQAEAF

v_call: TRBV7-9
clone_size: -
d_call: TRBD1
j_call: TRBJ2-1
cdr3_aa: ASSLTGGLDEQF

v_call: TRBV6-4
clone_size: -
d_call: TRBD1
j_call: TRBJ2-6
cdr3_aa: ASSETTGGNSGANVLT

v_call: TRBV7-9
clone_size: many
d_call: TRBD1
j_call: TRBJ1-5
cdr3_aa: ASSLGQDQPQH

v_call: TRBV5-1
clone_size: -
d_call: TRBD2
j_call: TRBJ2-5
cdr3_aa: ASSLAPSGAQETQY

v_call: TRBV18
clone_size: -
d_call: -
j_call: TRBJ1-3
cdr3_aa: ASSLNTISGNTIY

v_call: TRBV19
clone_size: -
d_call: -
j_call: TRBJ1-2
cdr3_aa: ASSIEAGGGYT

v_call: TRBV29-1
clone_size: -
d_call: TRBD2
j_call: TRBJ2-7
cdr3_aa: SVVAGTSGGSEQY

v_call: TRBV19
clone_size: -
d_call: TRBD1
j_call: TRBJ2-5
cdr3_aa: ASSLKQGMETQY

v_call: TRBV7-2
clone_size: few
d_call: -
j_call: TRBJ1-2
cdr3_aa: ASSLALGAQYGYT

v_call: TRBV24-1
clone_size: -
d_call: -
j_call: TRBJ2-1
cdr3_aa: ATSGFDSNEQF

v_call: TRBV7-2
clone_size: -
d_call: -
j_call: TRBJ2-2
cdr3_aa: ASTFVGVTFDGELF

v_call: TRBV28
clone_size: -
d_call: -
j_call: TRBJ1-2
cdr3_aa: ASSLIGYSKGYYGYT

v_call: TRBV18
clone_size: -
d_call: -
j_call: TRBJ1-1
cdr3_aa: ASSLGRRPNTEAF

v_call: TRBV10-1
clone_size: once
d_call: TRBD2
j_call: TRBJ2-1
cdr3_aa: ASSSGLAGGSSYNEQF

v_call: TRBV6-5
clone_size: -
d_call: -
j_call: TRBJ1-2
cdr3_aa: ASRPLGRRGSGYT

v_call: TRBV11-2
clone_size: -
d_call: -
j_call: TRBJ2-5
cdr3_aa: ASSASGVQETQY

v_call: TRBV7-3
clone_size: -
d_call: -
j_call: TRBJ2-1
cdr3_aa: ASSLIAAGSDNEQF

v_call: TRBV28
clone_size: -
d_call: TRBD1
j_call: TRBJ1-2
cdr3_aa: ASSASATGGRGYT

v_call: TRBV4-3
clone_size: -
d_call: -
j_call: TRBJ1-1
cdr3_aa: ASSLTANTEAF

v_call: TRBV7-8
clone_size: -
d_call: TRBD1
j_call: TRBJ1-1
cdr3_aa: ASSQTGVTEAF

v_call: TRBV9
clone_size: -
d_call: TRBD1
j_call: TRBJ2-1
cdr3_aa: ASSSGQSPYNEQF

v_call: TRBV10-2
clone_size: -
d_call: -
j_call: TRBJ2-1
cdr3_aa: ASSGLVGGTEQF

v_call: TRBV5-4
clone_size: -
d_call: TRBD2
j_call: TRBJ2-1
cdr3_aa: ASSFGLAGDNEQF